The source of this T cell receptor (beta chain) is a study of T cells after yellow fever vaccination. This clonotype was counted at least ten times. The CDR3 spans 17 residues. V was clipped by 4 bases and J by 5 bases, with 25 bases between them. Germline assignment: CDR1 DFQATT and CDR2 SNEGSKA (reference sequence). MiXCR, applied by TCRdb to the 5' RACE reads, yields one record per CDR3 protein. The repertoire includes tens of thousands of distinct CDR3 sequences, over 7.5% of them detected once, and less than 50% sits in the top ten. This TCR was recovered from a man aged 25 to 45 who received the YFV17D yellow fever vaccine. The source was CD8+ T cells sorted from PBMCs, collected on the day of the yellow fever booster vaccination. J is TRBJ2-3 and V is TRBV20-1; a weak D match, TRBD1 (7 bases). CDR3 sequence (DNA): TGCAGTGCTAACTCCCTTAGCGGACCGCCAGGGGGAGATACGCAGTATTTT. This codes for CSANSLSGPPGGDTQYF.